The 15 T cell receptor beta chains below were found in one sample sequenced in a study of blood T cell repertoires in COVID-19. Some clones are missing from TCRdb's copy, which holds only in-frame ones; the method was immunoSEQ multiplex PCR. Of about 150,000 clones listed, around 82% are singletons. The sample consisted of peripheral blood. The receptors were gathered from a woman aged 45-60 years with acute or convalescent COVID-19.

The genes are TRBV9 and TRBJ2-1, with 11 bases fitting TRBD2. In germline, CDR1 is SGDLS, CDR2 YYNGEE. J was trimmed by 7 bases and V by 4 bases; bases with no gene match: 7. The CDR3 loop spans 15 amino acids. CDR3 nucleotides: TGTGCCAGCAGCTTAGCGGGGGGGCCTTGGAATGAGCAGTTCTTC. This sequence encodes CASSLAGGPWNEQFF.

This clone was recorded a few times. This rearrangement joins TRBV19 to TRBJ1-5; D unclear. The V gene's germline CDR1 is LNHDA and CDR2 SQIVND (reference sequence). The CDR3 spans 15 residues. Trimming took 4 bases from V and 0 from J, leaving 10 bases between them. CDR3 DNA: TGTGCCAGTAGTAATAGTCCTGGTAGCAATCAGCCCCAGCATTTT. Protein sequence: CASSNSPGSNQPQHF.

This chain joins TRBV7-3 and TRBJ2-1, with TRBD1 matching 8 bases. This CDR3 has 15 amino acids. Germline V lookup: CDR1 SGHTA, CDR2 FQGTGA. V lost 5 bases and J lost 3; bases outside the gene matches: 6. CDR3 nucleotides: TGTGCCAGCAGCCCGCGACAGGGGTTCTACAATGAGCAGTTCTTC. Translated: CASSPRQGFYNEQFF.

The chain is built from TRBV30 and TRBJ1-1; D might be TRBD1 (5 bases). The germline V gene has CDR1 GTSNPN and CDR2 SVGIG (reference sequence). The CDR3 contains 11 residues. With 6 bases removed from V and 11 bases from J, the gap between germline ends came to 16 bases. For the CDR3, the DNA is TGTGCCTGTCGACAGCCCGTCGAGGCTTTCTTT. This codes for CACRQPVEAFF. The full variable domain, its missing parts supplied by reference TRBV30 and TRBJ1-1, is SQTIHQWPATLVQPVGSPLSLECTVEGTSNPNLYWYRQAAGRGLQLLFYSVGIGQISSEVPQNLSASRPQDRQFILSSKKLLLSDSGFYLCACRQPVEAFFGQGTRLTVV.

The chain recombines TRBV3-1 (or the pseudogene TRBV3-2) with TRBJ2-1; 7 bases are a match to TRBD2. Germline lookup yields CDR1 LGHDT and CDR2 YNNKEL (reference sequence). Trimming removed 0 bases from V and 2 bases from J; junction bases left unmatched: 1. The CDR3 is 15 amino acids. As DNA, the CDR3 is TGTGCCAGCAGCCAAGACCGGGGGGCCTACAATGAGCAGTTCTTC. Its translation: CASSQDRGAYNEQFF.

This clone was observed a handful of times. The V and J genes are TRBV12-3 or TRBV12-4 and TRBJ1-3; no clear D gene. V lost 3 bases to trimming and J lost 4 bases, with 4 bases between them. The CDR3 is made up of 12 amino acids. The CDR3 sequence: CASSLGGNTIYF. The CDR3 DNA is TGTGCCAGCAGTTTGGGCGGAAACACCATATATTTT.

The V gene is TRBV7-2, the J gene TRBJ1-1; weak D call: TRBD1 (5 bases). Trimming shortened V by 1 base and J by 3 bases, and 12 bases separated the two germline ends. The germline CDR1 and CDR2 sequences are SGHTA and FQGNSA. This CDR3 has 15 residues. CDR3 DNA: TGTGCCAGCAGCTTAGGGGTTTTACAGGACACTGAAGCTTTCTTT. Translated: CASSLGVLQDTEAFF.

The CDR3 DNA reads TGTGCCAGCACCTCTCCAGGGAAAGGTATTGAAAAACTGTTTTTT. Amino acids: CASTSPGKGIEKLFF. The chain carries TRBV7-9 and TRBJ1-4; D is perhaps TRBD1 (5 bases). This CDR3 has 15 amino acids. Trimming stripped 7 bases from V and 7 bases from J, with 19 bases between. Germline V gene data show CDR1 as SEHNR and CDR2 as FQNEAQ (reference sequence).

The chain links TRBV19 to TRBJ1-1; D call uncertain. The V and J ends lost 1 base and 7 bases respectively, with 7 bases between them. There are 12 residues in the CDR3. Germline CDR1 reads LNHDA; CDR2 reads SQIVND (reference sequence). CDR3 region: CASSIGSVEAFF. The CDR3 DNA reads TGTGCCAGTAGTATAGGGAGTGTTGAAGCTTTCTTT.

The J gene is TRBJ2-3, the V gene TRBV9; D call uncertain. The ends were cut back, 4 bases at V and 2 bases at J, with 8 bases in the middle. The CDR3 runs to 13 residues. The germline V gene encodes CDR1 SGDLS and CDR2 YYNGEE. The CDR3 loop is CASSLDNTDTQYF. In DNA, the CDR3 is TGTGCCAGCAGCCTCGACAACACAGATACGCAGTATTTT.

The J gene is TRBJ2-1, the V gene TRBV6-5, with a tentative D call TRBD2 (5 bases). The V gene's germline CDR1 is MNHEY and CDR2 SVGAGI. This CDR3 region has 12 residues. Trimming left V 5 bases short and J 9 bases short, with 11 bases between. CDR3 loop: CASSTGLGEQFF. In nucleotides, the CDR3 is TGTGCCAGCAGTACCGGACTGGGTGAGCAGTTCTTC.

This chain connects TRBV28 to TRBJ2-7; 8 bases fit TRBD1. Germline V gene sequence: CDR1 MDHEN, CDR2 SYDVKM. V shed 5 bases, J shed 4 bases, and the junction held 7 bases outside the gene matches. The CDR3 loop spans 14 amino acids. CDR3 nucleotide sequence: TGTGCCAGCAGTATATTGGGACAGGTATACGAGCAGTACTTC. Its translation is CASSILGQVYEQYF.

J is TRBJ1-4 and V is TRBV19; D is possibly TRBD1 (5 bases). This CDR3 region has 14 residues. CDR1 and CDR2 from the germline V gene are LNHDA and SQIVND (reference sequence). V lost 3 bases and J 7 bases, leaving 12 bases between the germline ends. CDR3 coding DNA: TGTGCCAGTAGTATTAGGGGCTCGGTTGAAAAACTGTTTTTT. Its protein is CASSIRGSVEKLFF.

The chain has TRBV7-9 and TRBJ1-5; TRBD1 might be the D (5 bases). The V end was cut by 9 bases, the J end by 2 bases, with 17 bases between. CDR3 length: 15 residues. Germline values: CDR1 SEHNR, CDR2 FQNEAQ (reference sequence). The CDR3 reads CARDPRRVGNQPQHF. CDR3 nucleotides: TGTGCCAGAGACCCCCGCAGGGTTGGCAATCAGCCCCAGCATTTT. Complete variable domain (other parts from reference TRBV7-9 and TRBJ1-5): DTGVSQNPRHKITKRGQNVTFRCDPISEHNRLYWYRQTLGQGPEFLTYFQNEAQLEKSRLLSDRFSAERPKGSFSTLEIQRTEQGDSAMYLCARDPRRVGNQPQHFGDGTRLSIL.

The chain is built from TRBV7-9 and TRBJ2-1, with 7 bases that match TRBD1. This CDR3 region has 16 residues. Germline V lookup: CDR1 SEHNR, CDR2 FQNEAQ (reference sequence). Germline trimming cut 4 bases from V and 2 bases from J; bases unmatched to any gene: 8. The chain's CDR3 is CASSYQNRGTYNEQFF. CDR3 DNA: TGTGCCAGCAGCTACCAGAACAGGGGTACCTACAATGAGCAGTTCTTC.